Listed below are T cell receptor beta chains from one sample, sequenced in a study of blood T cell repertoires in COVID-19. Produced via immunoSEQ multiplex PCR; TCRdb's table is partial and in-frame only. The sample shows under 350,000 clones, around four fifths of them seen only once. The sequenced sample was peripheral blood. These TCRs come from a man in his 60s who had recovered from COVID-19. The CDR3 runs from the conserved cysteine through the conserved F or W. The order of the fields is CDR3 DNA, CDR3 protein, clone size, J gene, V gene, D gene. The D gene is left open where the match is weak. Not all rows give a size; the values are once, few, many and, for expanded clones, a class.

TGTGCCAGCAGTGAGGGGGACAACACTAACTATGGCTACACCTTC	CASSEGDNTNYGYTF	-	TRBJ1-2	TRBV6-1	-
TGCGCCAGCAGCGTACAGGGTGGAGAGACCCAGTACTTC	CASSVQGGETQYF	few	TRBJ2-5	TRBV5-1	-
TGTGCCAGTAGTGCTCGACAGGGGTTGGACGAGCAGTACTTC	CASSARQGLDEQYF	-	TRBJ2-7	TRBV19	TRBD1
TGTGCCAGCAGCTTGCGGGGACTGGGACAGGGCGACTATGGCTACACCTTC	CASSLRGLGQGDYGYTF	-	TRBJ1-2	TRBV7-8	TRBD1
TGTGCCAGCAGAGACGACAGGGGGGGAGGAAACACCATATATTTT	CASRDDRGGGNTIYF	-	TRBJ1-3	TRBV6-5	TRBD1
TGTGCCAGCAGCCAACCCCTCAGGGGCACTGAAGCTTTCTTT	CASSQPLRGTEAFF	once	TRBJ1-1	TRBV11-2	-
TGTGCCAGCAGCGCACCACAGGGCGGTAATTCACCCCTCCACTTT	CASSAPQGGNSPLHF	-	TRBJ1-6	TRBV6-6	-
TGTGCCAGCAGCTTAGGAGCGGGAGCAAGGAATGAGCAGTTCTTC	CASSLGAGARNEQFF	few	TRBJ2-1	TRBV7-9	TRBD2
TGTGCCAGCAGCCCACAGGGGTCGGAGACCCAGTACTTC	CASSPQGSETQYF	-	TRBJ2-5	TRBV7-9	TRBD1
TGTGCCAGTAGTATAGTTATCGGGGAAGGAGCTTTCTTT	CASSIVIGEGAFF	few	TRBJ1-1	TRBV19	-
TGTGCCAGCAGCTTCGGGACAGACCTAACCGGGGAGCCGTTTTTT	CASSFGTDLTGEPFF	-	TRBJ2-2	TRBV7-9	TRBD1
TGTGCCAGCATAGACAGGAATAATTCACCCCTCCACTTT	CASIDRNNSPLHF	-	TRBJ1-6	TRBV28	-
TGTGCCAGCAGCGCGGGGGGGAGTCGGAGTCTAGAGCAGTACTTC	CASSAGGSRSLEQYF	-	TRBJ2-7	TRBV7-8	TRBD2
TGCAGTGCTAGTTCTAGCGGGGGGGCCCCCACCGGGGAGCTGTTTTTT	CSASSSGGAPTGELFF	-	TRBJ2-2	TRBV20-1	TRBD2
TGTGCCAGCAGTACCGGGACATCGGCCCCAAGGCGGTTCTTC	CASSTGTSAPRRFF	-	TRBJ2-1	TRBV6-5	-
TGTGCCAGCAGCCCCCTCGCGACAGGGGTCTCTGGAAACACCATATATTTT	CASSPLATGVSGNTIYF	-	TRBJ1-3	TRBV7-6	TRBD1
TGCGCCAGCAGAGCTGGGGGGACAGGGGCTAATGAAAAACTGTTTTTT	CASRAGGTGANEKLFF	-	TRBJ1-4	TRBV5-1	TRBD1
TGTGCCAGCAGTTACTCGAGTAATTCACCCCTCCACTTT	CASSYSSNSPLHF	-	TRBJ1-6	TRBV6-5	-
TGTGCCAGCAGCCAAGAGGGACAGGGTCGGAATGAGCAGTTCTTC	CASSQEGQGRNEQFF	-	TRBJ2-1	TRBV3-1/TRBV3-2	TRBD1
TGTGCCAGCAGTTACAGGGGGAACACTGAAGCTTTCTTT	CASSYRGNTEAFF	-	TRBJ1-1	TRBV6-5	-
TGTGCCAGTAGTATAGTAACCGGCACCGGGGAGCTGTTTTTT	CASSIVTGTGELFF	few	TRBJ2-2	TRBV19	-
TGCAGCGTCGAGCAGCGGGAAGGTTCCTACGAGCAGTACTTC	CSVEQREGSYEQYF	once	TRBJ2-7	TRBV29-1	TRBD2
TGTGCCAGCAGTTATACGGGACAGGGTAATCAGCCCCAGCATTTT	CASSYTGQGNQPQHF	-	TRBJ1-5	TRBV6-6	TRBD1
TGTGCCAGCAGCCAAGAGGGGGCGTATTACACTGAAGCTTTCTTT	CASSQEGAYYTEAFF	-	TRBJ1-1	TRBV4-2	-
TGTGCCTGGACCCCCCGACTGGGGGACATGTACCAAGAGACCCAGTACTTC	CAWTPRLGDMYQETQYF	-	TRBJ2-5	TRBV30	-